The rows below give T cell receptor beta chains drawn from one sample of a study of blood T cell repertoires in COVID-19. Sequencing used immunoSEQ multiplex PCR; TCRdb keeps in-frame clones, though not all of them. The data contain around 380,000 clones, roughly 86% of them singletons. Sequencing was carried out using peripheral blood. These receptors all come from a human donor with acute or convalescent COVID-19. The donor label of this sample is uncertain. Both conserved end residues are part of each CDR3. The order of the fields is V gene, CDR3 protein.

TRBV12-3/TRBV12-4,CASSFRVNTEAFF
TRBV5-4,CASSVRTSGRTGELFF
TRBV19,CASSPLLPTGALNTEAFF
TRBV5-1,CASSWTPRVSNEKLFF
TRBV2,CASSDGRDRVINEQFF
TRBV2,CAIGQGASPSNSPLHF
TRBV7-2,CASSLVNRGFTDTQYF
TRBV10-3,CAISDRTSPRYEQYF
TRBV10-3,CAISTGQGQPQHF
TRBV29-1,CSVEDNHRVSYGYTF
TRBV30,CAWSRRQANEKLFF
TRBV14,CASSQGRRGTEAFF
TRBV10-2,CASSELAGGRTGELFF
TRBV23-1,CASSQSPPANTGELFF
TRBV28,CASSLGTDYKPLHF
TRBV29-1,CSVEPGNGAKNIQYF
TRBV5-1,CASSLGSGSNTDTQYF
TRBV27,CASSLEIGGKLFF
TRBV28,CASSFATEYTEAFF
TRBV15,CATSRDSNTGTGSHEQYF
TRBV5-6,CASSLEQYNSPLHF
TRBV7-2,CASSPQAGRGTQYF
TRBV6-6,CASSYSAPNTGELFF
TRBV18,CASSPGTGTYEQYF
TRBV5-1,CASSPGQTMNTEAFF
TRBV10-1,CASSESSARGYEQYF
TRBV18,CASLRTRGGESPLHF
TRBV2,CASGETGYTSDTQYF
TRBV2,CASRGDRANTGELFF
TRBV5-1,CASSLDRGRTEAFF
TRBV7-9,CASSLGQGRAGELFF
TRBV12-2,CASRLGEGRGTGELFF
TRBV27,CASRRGAGTTNEKLFF
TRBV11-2,CASSLTGARQQETQYF
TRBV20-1,CSASGVAADGEQFF
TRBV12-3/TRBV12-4,CASSFWGGEQYF
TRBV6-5,CASSYSNRGHNSPLHF
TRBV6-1,CASSENLSGSSYNEQFF
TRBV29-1,CSVEVTGLGEAFF
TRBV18,CASSGNRGGLRSPLHF
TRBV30,CAWSADYGSTEAFF
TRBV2,CASSERYGYTF